The clone carrying this TCR beta chain was counted many times. TRAV and TRBV primers primed cDNA for both TCRalpha and TCRbeta. The PCR that amplified TCRs ran for approximately 18 cycles, relying on a constant-region primer and a V-primer adapter. mRNA isolates were amplified via in vitro transcription. Using its own MiXCR run on the reads, TCRdb lists one record per CDR3 protein. The data contain about 39,000 distinct CDR3 sequences, roughly 20% of them singletons. This specimen comes from a study of low-dose radiotherapy and immunotherapy resistance in tumors. Study-wide background: Patients received 300 mg of oral aspirin each day across four cycles, commencing on cycle 1 day 1.

Time point given: after trial treatment. Treatment indicated: LDRT plus nivolumab, ipilimumab, low-dose cyclophosphamide and aspirin (RACIN trial). From germline, CDR1 is LNHDA and CDR2 SQIVND (reference sequence). J was trimmed by 6 bases and V by 9 bases; bases with no gene match: 15. The CDR3 is made up of 17 amino acids. The chain employs TRBV19 and TRBJ2-1, with 12 bases identical to TRBD2. This clonotype was sampled from a female donor with ovarian cancer. The material was PBMCs, obtained after low-dose radiotherapy plus immunotherapy. CDR3 amino acids: CASTGLAGNGGGNEQFF. The CDR3 DNA sequence: TGTGCCAGCACAGGACTAGCGGGAAACGGGGGGGGCAATGAGCAGTTCTTC.